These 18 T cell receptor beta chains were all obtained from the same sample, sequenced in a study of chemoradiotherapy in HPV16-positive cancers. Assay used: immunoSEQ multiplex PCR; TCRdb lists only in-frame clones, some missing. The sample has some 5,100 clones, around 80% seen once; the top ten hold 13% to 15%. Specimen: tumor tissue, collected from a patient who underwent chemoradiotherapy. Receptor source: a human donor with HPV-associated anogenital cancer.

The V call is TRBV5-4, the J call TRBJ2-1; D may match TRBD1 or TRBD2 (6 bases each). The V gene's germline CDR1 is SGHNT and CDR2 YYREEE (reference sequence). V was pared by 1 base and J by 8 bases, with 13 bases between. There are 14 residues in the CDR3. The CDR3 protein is CASSLSQGGDEQFF. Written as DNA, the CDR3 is TGTGCCAGCAGCTTGTCACAGGGCGGGGATGAGCAGTTCTTC.

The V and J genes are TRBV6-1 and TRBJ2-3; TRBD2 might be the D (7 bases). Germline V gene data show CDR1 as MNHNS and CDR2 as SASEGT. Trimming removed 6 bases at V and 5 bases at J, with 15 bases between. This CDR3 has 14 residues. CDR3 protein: CASRTGGPGDTQYF. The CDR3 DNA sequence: TGTGCCAGCAGAACGGGGGGCCCGGGAGATACGCAGTATTTT.

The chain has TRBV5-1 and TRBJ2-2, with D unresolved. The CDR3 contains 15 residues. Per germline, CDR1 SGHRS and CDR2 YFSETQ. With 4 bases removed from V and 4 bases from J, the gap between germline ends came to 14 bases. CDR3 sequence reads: CASSESSTLTGELFF. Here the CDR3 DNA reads TGCGCCAGCAGCGAGAGTTCAACTCTCACCGGGGAGCTGTTTTTT.

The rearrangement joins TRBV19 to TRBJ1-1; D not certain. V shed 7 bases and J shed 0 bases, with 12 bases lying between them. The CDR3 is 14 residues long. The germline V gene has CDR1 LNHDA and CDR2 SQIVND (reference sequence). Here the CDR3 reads CASNPGFMNTEAFF. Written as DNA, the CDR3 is TGTGCCAGTAATCCGGGATTCATGAACACTGAAGCTTTCTTT.

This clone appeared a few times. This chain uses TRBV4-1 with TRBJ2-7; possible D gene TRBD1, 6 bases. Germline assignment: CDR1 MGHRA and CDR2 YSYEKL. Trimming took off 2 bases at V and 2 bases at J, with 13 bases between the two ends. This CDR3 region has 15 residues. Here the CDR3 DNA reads TGCGCCAGCAGCCAAACACAGGGAAAGGCCTACGAGCAGTACTTC. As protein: CASSQTQGKAYEQYF.

The CDR3 spells CASSLGQGLTIYGYTF. The DNA of the CDR3 is TGTGCCAGCAGCCTCGGACAGGGGCTGACCATCTATGGCTACACCTTC. The J gene is TRBJ1-2, the V gene TRBV5-5, with 9 bases lining up with TRBD1. V trimming: 4 bases; J trimming: 4 bases; junction bases outside the gene matches: 11. The CDR3 contains 16 residues. CDR1 and CDR2 (germline): SGHKS, YYEKEE (reference sequence). Based on the CDR3 plus reference TRBV5-5 and TRBJ1-2, the full variable domain is DAGVTQSPTHLIKTRGQQVTLRCSPISGHKSVSWYQQVLGQGPQFIFQYYEKEERGRGNFPDRFSARQFPNYSSELNVNALLLGDSALYLCASSLGQGLTIYGYTFGSGTRLTVV.

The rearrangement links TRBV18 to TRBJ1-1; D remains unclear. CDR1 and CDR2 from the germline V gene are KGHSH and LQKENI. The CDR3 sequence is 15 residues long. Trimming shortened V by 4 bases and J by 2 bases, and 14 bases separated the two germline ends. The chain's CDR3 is CASSLLTADNTEAFF. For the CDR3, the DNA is TGTGCCAGCTCACTCCTAACGGCGGACAACACTGAAGCTTTCTTT.

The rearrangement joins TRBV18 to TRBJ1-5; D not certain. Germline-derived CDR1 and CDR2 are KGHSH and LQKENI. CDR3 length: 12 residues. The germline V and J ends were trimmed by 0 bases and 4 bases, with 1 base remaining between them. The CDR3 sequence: CASSPPNQPQHF. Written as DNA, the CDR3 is TGTGCCAGCTCACCACCTAATCAGCCCCAGCATTTT.

CDR3 nucleotide sequence: TGTGCCAGTAGTATTTCAAGGACCTCCTACGAGCAGTACTTC. It is translated as CASSISRTSYEQYF. V usage is TRBV19 and J usage is TRBJ2-7, with D uncertain. Deletions cut 3 bases from V and 0 bases from J, with 9 bases between. Germline assignment: CDR1 LNHDA and CDR2 SQIVND (reference sequence). The CDR3 has 14 residues.

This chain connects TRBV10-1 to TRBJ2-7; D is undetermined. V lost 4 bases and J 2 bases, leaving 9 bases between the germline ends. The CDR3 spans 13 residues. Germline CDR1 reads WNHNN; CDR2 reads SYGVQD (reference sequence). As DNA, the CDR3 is TGCGCCAGCAGTGGAACAGACGCCTACGAGCAGTACTTC. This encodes CASSGTDAYEQYF.

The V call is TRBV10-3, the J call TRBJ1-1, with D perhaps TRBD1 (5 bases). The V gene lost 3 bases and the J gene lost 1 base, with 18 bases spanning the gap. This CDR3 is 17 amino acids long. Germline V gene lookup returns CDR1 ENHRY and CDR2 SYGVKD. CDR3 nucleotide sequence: TGTGCCATCAGTGACCCTTCCTTTTCTGACAGGAACACTGAAGCTTTCTTT. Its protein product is CAISDPSFSDRNTEAFF.

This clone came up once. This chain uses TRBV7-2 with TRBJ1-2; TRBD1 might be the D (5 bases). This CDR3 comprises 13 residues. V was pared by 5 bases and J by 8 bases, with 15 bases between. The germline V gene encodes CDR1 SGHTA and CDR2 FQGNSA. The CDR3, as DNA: TGTGCCAGCAGCCCAGCAAGGGGCGAGGGCTACACCTTC. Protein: CASSPARGEGYTF.

The CDR3 region has the DNA TGTGCCAGTAGTTGGCAGGGAGGGACTGAAGCTTTCTTT. Translated: CASSWQGGTEAFF. The chain carries TRBV19 and TRBJ1-1; perhaps TRBD1 as D (5 bases). The germline V gene has CDR1 LNHDA and CDR2 SQIVND (reference sequence). The CDR3 contains 13 residues. V was pared by 5 bases and J by 5 bases, with 12 bases between.

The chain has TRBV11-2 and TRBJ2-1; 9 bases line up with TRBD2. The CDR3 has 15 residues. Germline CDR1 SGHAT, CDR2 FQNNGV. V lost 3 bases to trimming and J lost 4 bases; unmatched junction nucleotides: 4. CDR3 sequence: CASSFSGGGYNEQFF. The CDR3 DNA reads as TGTGCCAGCAGCTTTAGCGGGGGAGGATACAATGAGCAGTTCTTC.

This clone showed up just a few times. CDR3 DNA sequence: TGTGCCATCAGTGAGCGGCTAGCGGGGGGAATCGGGGAGCTGTTTTTT. Protein: CAISERLAGGIGELFF. J is TRBJ2-2 and V is TRBV10-3; 11 bases are shared with TRBD2. The CDR3 extends over 16 amino acids. The V and J ends lost 2 bases and 7 bases, in that order; junction bases with no gene match: 6. CDR1 is ENHRY and CDR2 is SYGVKD in the germline V gene.

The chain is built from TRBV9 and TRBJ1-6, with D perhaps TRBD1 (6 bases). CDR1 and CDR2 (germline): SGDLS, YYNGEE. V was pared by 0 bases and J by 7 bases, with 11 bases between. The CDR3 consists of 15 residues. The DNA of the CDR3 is TGTGCCAGCAGCGTAGAATACGGGACAAATTCACCCCTCCACTTT. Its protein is CASSVEYGTNSPLHF.

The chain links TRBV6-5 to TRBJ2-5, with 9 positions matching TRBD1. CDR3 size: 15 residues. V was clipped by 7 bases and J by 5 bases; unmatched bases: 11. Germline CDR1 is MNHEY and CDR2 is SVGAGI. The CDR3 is CASKPTGGGVETQYF. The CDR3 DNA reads TGTGCCAGCAAACCGACAGGGGGAGGAGTGGAGACCCAGTACTTC.

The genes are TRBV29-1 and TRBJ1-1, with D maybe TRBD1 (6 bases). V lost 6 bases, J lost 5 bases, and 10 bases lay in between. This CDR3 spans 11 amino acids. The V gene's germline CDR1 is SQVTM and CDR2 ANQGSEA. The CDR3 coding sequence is TGCAGCGTCGATGACAGGACTGAAGCTTTCTTT. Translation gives CSVDDRTEAFF.